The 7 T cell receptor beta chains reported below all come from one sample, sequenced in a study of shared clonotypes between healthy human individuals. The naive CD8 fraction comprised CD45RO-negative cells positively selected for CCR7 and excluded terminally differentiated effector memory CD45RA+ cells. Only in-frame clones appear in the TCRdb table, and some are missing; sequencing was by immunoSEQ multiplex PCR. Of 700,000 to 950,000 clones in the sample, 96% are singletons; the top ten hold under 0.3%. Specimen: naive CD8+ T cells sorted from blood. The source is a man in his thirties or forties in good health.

This CDR3 is CASTREGRPYNEQFF. The DNA for the CDR3 is TGTGCCAGCACCCGCGAAGGCCGGCCCTACAATGAGCAGTTCTTC. J is TRBJ2-1 and V is TRBV9, with D unclear. Trimming pared 6 bases from V and 2 bases from J, leaving 15 bases between. Germline CDR1 and CDR2: SGDLS and YYNGEE. The CDR3 loop spans 15 amino acids.

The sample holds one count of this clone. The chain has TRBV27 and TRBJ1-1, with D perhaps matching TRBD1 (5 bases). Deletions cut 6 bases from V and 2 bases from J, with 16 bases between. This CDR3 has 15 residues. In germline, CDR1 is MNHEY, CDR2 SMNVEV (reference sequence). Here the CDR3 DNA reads TGTGCCAGCAGAACCGACAGCAATAGCAACACTGAAGCTTTCTTT. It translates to CASRTDSNSNTEAFF.

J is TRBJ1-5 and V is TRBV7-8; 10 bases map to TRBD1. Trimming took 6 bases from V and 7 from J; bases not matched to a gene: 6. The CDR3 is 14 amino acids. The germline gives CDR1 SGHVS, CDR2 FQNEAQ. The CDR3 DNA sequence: TGTGCCAGCAGAAAAGACAGGGGGCTGCAGCCCCAGCATTTT. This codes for CASRKDRGLQPQHF. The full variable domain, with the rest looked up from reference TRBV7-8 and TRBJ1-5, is GAGVSQSPRYKVAKRGQDVALRCDPISGHVSLFWYQQALGQGPEFLTYFQNEAQLDKSGLPSDRFFAERPEGSVSTLKIQRTQQEDSAVYLCASRKDRGLQPQHFGDGTRLSIL.

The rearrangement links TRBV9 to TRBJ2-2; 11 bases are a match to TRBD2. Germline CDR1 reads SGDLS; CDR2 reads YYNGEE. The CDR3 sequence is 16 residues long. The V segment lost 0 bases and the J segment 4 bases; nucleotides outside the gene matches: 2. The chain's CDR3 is CASSVGLAGTTGELFF. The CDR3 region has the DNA TGTGCCAGCAGCGTAGGACTAGCGGGGACCACCGGGGAGCTGTTTTTT.

The CDR3 nucleotides read TGTGCCAGCAGGGGGGAAAAACTGTTTTTT. This codes for CASRGEKLFF. This chain uses TRBV11-2 with TRBJ1-4; D not resolved. Trimming cost V 6 bases and J 8 bases, with 4 bases left between them. The CDR3 sequence is 10 residues long. From germline, CDR1 is SGHAT and CDR2 FQNNGV.

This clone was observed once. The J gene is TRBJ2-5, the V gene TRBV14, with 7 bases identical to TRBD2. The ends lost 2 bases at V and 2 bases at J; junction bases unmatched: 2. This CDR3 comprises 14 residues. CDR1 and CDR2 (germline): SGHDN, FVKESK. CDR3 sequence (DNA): TGTGCCAGCAGCCAATGGGAGGGGCAAGAGACCCAGTACTTC. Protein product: CASSQWEGQETQYF.

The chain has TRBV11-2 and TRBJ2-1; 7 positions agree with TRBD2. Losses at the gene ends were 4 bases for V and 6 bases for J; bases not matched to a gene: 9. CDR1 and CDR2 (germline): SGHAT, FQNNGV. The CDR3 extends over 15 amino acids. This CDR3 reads CASSSLAVLLNEQFF. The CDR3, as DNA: TGTGCCAGCAGCTCCCTAGCGGTCCTTCTCAATGAGCAGTTCTTC.